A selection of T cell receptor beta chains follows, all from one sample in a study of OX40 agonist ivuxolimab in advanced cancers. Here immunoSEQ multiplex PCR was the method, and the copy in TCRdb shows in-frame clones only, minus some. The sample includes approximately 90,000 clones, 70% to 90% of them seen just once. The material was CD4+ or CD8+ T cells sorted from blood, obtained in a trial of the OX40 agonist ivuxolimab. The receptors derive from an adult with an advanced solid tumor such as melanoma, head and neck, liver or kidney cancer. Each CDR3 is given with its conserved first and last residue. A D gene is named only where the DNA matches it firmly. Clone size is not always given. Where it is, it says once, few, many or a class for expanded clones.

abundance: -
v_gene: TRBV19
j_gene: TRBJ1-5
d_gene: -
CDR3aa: CASMRSNQPQHF
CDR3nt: TGTGCCAGTATGAGGAGCAATCAGCCCCAGCATTTT

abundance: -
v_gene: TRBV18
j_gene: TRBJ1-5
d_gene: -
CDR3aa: CASSMYSGPQHF
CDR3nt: TGTGCCAGCTCAATGTATTCGGGGCCCCAGCATTTT

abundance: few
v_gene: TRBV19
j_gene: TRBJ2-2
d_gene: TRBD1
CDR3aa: CASSRTGHVGTGELFF
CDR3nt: TGTGCCAGTAGTAGGACAGGCCATGTAGGGACCGGGGAGCTGTTTTTT

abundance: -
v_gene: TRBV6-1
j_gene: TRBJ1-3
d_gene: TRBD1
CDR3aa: CASTPGQRGNTIYF
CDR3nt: TGTGCCAGCACCCCGGGACAGAGAGGAAACACCATATATTTT

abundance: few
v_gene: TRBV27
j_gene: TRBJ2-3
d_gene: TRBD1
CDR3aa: CASSAPGTGSTDTQYF
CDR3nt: TGTGCCAGCAGTGCACCCGGGACAGGGAGCACAGATACGCAGTATTTT

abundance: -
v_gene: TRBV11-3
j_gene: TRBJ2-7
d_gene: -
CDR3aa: CASSYTGLAVVSYEQYF
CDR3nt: TGTGCCAGCAGCTACACCGGGCTAGCCGTAGTTTCCTACGAGCAGTACTTC

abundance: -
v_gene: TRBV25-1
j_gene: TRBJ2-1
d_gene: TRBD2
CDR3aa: CASTGTSGRDYNEQFF
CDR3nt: TGTGCCAGCACCGGGACTAGCGGGAGGGATTACAATGAGCAGTTCTTC

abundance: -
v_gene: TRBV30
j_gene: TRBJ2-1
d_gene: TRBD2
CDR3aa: CAWSAYGGGHNEQFF
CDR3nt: TGTGCCTGGAGTGCCTACGGGGGGGGACACAATGAGCAGTTCTTC

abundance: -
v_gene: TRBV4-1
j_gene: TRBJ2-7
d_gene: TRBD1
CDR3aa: CASSLNGQGSYEQYF
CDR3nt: TGCGCCAGCAGCCTGAACGGACAGGGATCCTACGAGCAGTACTTC

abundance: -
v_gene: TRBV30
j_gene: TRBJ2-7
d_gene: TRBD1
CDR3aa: CAWSESGTGAYEQYF
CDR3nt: TGTGCCTGGAGTGAGTCCGGGACAGGGGCCTACGAGCAGTACTTC

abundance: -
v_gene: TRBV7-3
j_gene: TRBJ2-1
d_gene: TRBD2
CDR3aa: CASSLIAGDAYNEQFF
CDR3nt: TGTGCCAGCAGCTTAATAGCGGGAGACGCCTACAATGAGCAGTTCTTC

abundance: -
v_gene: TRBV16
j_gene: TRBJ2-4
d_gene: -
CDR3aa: CASRMDGGKNIQYF
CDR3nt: TGTGCCAGCAGAATGGACGGCGGGAAAAACATTCAGTACTTC

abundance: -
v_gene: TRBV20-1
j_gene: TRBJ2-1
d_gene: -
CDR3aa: CSAWTVNEQFF
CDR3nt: TGCAGTGCCTGGACAGTCAATGAGCAGTTCTTC

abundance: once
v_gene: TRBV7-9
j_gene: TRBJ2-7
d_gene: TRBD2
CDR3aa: CASSSGLADFYEQYF
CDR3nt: TGTGCCAGCAGCTCGGGACTAGCGGACTTCTACGAGCAGTACTTC

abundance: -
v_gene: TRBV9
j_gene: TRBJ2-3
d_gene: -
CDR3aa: CASSVTSVIFTDTQYF
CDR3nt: TGTGCCAGCAGCGTAACAAGCGTCATCTTCACAGATACGCAGTATTTT

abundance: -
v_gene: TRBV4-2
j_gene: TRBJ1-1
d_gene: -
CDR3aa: CASSQDKSVQAFF
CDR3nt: TGTGCCAGCAGCCAAGATAAGTCAGTACAAGCTTTCTTT

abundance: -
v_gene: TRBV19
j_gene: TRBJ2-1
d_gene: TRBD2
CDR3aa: CASSNIAGADHNEQFF
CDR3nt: TGTGCCAGTAGTAATATAGCGGGAGCAGACCACAATGAGCAGTTCTTC

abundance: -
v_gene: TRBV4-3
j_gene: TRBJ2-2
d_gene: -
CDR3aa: CASSHSQATYNTGELFF
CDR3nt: TGCGCCAGCAGCCATTCGCAGGCCACCTATAACACCGGGGAGCTGTTTTTT

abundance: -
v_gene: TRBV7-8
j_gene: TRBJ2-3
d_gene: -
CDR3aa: CASSFQGVIADTQYF
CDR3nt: TGTGCCAGCAGCTTTCAAGGAGTCATTGCAGATACGCAGTATTTT

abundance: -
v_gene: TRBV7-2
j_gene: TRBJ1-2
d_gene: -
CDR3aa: CASSLDPQGGYTF
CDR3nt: TGTGCCAGCAGCTTAGACCCCCAGGGGGGCTACACCTTC

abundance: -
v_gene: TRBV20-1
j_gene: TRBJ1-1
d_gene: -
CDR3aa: CSVISGEAFF
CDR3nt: TGCAGTGTCATTAGTGGTGAAGCTTTCTTT

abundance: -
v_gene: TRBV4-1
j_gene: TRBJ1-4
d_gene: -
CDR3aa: CASSQLRSEKLFF
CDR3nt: TGCGCCAGCAGCCAACTGCGCTCTGAAAAACTGTTTTTT

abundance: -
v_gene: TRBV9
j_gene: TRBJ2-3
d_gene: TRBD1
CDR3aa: CASSAEDGTGTSTDTQYF
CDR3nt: TGTGCCAGCAGCGCGGAAGATGGGACAGGGACATCAACAGATACGCAGTATTTT

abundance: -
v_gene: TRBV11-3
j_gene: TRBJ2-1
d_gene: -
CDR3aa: CASSLEGYNEQFF
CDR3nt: TGTGCCAGCAGCTTAGAGGGGTACAATGAGCAGTTCTTC

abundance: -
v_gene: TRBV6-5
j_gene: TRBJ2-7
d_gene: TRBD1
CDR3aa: CASSYSGQGAVEQYF
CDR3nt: TGTGCCAGCAGTTACTCGGGGCAGGGGGCAGTCGAGCAGTACTTC

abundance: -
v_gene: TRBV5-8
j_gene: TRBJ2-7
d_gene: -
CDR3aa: CASSLVWGKRHEQYF
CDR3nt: TGTGCCAGCAGCTTGGTCTGGGGCAAGCGGCACGAGCAGTACTTC

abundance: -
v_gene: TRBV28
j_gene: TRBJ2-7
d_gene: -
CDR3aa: CASSYRGGFREQYF
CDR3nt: TGTGCCAGCAGTTACAGGGGAGGGTTCCGCGAGCAGTACTTC

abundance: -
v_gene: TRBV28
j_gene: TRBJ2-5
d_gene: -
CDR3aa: CASSPGYRETQYF
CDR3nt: TGTGCCAGCAGTCCAGGGTATCGAGAGACCCAGTACTTC

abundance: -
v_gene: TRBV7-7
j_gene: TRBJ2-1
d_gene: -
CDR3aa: CASGFLGQTLIYNEQFF
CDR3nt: TGTGCTAGCGGCTTTCTGGGCCAGACTCTAATCTACAATGAGCAGTTCTTC

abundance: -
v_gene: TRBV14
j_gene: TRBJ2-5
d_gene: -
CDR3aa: CASSPPAGIGTQYF
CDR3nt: TGTGCCAGCAGCCCCCCGGCGGGGATTGGGACCCAGTACTTC

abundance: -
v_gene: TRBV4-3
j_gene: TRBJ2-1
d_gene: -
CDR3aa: CASSQGVNNEQFF
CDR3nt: TGCGCCAGCAGCCAAGGAGTTAACAATGAGCAGTTCTTC

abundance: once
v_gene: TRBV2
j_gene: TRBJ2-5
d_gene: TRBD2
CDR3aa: CASRMTGTTKKETQYF
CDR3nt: TGTGCCAGCAGGATGACCGGGACTACAAAAAAAGAGACCCAGTACTTC

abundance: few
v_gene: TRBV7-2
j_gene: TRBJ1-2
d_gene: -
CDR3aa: CASDELGAYGYTF
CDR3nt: TGTGCCAGCGACGAATTAGGGGCATATGGCTACACCTTC

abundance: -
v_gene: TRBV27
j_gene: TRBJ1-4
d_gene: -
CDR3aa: CASGRNQGSREKLFF
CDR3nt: TGTGCCAGCGGGAGAAACCAGGGCTCTCGTGAAAAACTGTTTTTT

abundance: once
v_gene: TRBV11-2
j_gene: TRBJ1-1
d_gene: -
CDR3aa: CASSLDSGAEAFF
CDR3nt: TGTGCCAGCAGCTTAGACTCGGGCGCTGAAGCTTTCTTT

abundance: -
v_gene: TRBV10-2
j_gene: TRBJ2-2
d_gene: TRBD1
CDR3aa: CASQRQGAGTGELFF
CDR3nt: TGCGCCAGCCAAAGACAGGGGGCGGGCACCGGGGAGCTGTTTTTT

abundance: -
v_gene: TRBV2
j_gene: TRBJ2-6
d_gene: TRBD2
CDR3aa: CASGGGLTGANVLTF
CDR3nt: TGTGCCAGCGGCGGGGGGCTAACTGGGGCCAACGTCCTGACTTTC

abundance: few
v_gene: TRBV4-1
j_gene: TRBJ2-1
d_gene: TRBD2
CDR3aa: CASSQYGLAGNNEQFF
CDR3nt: TGCGCCAGCAGCCAATATGGGCTAGCGGGGAACAATGAGCAGTTCTTC

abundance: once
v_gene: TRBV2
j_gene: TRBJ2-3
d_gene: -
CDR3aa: CASRDYASTDTQYF
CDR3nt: TGTGCCAGCAGGGACTACGCTAGCACAGATACGCAGTATTTT

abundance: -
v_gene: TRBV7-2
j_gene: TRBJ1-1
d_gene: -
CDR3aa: CASSFGRQDTEAFF
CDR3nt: TGTGCCAGCAGCTTCGGTAGACAGGACACTGAAGCTTTCTTT

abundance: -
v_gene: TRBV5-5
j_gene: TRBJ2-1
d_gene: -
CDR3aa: CASSLGQNEQFF
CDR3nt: TGTGCCAGCAGCTTGGGTCAGAATGAGCAGTTCTTC

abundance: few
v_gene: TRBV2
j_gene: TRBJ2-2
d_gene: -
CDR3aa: CASRLAVGGELFF
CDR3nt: TGTGCCAGTAGACTGGCGGTGGGCGGGGAGCTGTTTTTT

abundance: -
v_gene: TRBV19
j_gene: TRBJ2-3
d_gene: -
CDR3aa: CASILRDWGDTQYF
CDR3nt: TGTGCCAGCATCTTGCGGGATTGGGGAGATACGCAGTATTTT

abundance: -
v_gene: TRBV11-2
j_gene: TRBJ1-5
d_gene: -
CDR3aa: CASSATGGGGQPQHF
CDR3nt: TGTGCCAGCAGCGCCACCGGAGGAGGGGGTCAGCCCCAGCATTTT

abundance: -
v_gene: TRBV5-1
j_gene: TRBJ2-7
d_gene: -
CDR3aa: CASSLAGTGSYEQYF
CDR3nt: TGCGCCAGCAGCTTGGCGGGGACTGGGTCCTACGAGCAGTACTTC

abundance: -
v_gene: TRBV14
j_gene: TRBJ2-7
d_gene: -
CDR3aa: CASSQDASHIEQYF
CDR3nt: TGTGCCAGCAGCCAAGATGCGTCCCACATCGAGCAGTACTTC

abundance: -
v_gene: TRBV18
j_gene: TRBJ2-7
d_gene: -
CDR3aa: CASSPVAAGSSYEQYF
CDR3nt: TGTGCCAGCTCACCAGTGGCCGCAGGGAGCTCCTACGAGCAGTACTTC

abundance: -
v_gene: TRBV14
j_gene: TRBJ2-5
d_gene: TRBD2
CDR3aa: CASSQTSGSGETQYF
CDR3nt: TGTGCCAGCAGCCAAACTAGCGGGAGCGGGGAGACCCAGTACTTC

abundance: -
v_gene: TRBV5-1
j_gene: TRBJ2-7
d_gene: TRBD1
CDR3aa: CASSSVGQVYEQYF
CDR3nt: TGCGCCAGCAGCTCGGTTGGACAGGTCTACGAGCAGTACTTC

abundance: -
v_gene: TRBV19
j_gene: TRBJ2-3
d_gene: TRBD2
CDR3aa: CASSLAGGSTDTQYF
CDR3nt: TGTGCCAGTAGTTTAGCGGGTGGGAGCACAGATACGCAGTATTTT

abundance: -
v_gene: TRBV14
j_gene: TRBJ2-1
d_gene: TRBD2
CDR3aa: CASSRRGLAGYNEQFF
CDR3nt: TGTGCCAGCAGCCGTAGGGGACTAGCGGGGTACAATGAGCAGTTCTTC

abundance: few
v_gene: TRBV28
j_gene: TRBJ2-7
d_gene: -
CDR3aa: CATRDPGGAYEQYF
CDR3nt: TGTGCCACCAGAGACCCGGGCGGAGCCTACGAGCAGTACTTC

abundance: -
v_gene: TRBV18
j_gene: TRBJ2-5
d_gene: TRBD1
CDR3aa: CASSPWDSPQETQYF
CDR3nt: TGTGCCAGCTCACCCTGGGACAGCCCGCAAGAGACCCAGTACTTC

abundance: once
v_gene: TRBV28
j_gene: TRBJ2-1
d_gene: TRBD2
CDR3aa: CASSFFSGSSYNEQFF
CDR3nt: TGTGCCAGCAGTTTCTTTAGCGGGTCGTCCTACAATGAGCAGTTCTTC

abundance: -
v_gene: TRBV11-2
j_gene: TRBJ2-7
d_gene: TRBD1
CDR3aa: CASSLGTGRHYEQYF
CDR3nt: TGTGCCAGCAGCTTAGGGACAGGGAGACACTACGAGCAGTACTTC